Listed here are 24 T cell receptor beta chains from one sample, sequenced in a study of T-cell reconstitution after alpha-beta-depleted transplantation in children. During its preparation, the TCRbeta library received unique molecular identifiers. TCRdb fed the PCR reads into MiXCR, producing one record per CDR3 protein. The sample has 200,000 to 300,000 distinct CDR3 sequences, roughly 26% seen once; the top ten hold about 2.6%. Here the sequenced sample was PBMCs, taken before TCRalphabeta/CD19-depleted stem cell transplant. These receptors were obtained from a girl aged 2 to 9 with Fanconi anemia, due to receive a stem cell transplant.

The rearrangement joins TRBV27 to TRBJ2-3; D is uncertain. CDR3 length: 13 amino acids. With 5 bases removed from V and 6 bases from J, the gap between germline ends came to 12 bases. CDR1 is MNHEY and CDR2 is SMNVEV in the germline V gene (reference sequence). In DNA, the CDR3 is TGTGCCAGCAGTCTCATAAGCCAGGATACGCAGTATTTT. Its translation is CASSLISQDTQYF.

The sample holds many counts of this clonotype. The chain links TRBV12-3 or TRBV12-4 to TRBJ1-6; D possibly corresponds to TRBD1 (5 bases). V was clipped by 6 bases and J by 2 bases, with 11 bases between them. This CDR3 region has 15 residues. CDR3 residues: CASRNRQTYNSPLHF. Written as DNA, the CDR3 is TGTGCCAGCAGGAACCGACAGACCTATAATTCACCCCTCCACTTT.

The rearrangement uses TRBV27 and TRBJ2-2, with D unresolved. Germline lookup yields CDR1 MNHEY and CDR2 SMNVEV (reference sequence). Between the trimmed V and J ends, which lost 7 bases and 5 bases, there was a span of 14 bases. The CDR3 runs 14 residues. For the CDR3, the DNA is TGTGCCAGCAAGGAGTTGGTTGGGACCGGGGAGCTGTTTTTT. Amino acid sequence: CASKELVGTGELFF.

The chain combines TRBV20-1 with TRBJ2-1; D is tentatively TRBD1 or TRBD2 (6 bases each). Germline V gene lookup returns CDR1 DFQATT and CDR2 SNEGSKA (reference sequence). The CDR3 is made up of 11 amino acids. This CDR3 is CSVRGRNEQFF. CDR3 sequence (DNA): TGCAGCGTTCGGGGGCGGAATGAGCAGTTCTTC.

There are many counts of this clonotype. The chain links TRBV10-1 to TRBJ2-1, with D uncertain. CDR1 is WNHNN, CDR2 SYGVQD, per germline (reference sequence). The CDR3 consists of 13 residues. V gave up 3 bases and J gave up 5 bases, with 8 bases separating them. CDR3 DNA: TGCGCCAGCAGTGAATTGAGGAACAATGAGCAGTTCTTC. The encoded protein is CASSELRNNEQFF.

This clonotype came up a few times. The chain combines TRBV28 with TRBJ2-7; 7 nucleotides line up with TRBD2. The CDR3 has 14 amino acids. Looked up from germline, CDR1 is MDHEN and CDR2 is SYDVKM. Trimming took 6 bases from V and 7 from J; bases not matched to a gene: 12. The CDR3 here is CASSPRTAGGEQYF. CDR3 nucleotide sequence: TGTGCCAGCAGCCCGAGGACGGCCGGGGGGGAGCAGTACTTC.

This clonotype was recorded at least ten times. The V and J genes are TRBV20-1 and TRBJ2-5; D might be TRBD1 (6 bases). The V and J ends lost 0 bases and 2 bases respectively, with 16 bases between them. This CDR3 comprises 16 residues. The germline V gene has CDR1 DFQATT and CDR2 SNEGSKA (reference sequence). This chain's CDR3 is CSARDKLWTVQETQYF. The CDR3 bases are TGCAGTGCTAGAGATAAGTTGTGGACAGTTCAAGAGACCCAGTACTTC.

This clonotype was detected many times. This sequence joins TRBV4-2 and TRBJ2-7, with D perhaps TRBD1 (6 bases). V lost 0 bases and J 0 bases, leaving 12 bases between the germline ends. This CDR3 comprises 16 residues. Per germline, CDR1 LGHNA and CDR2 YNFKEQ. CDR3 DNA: TGTGCCAGCAGCCAAGAAGGGGGAGATTACTCCTACGAGCAGTACTTC. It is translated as CASSQEGGDYSYEQYF.

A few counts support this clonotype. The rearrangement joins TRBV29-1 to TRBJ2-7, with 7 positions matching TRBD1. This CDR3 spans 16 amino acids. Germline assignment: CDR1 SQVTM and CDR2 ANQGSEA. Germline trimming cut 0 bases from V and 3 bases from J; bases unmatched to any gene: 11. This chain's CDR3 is CSVEDFRGGAFYEQYF. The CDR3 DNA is TGCAGCGTTGAAGATTTCCGAGGGGGCGCTTTCTACGAGCAGTACTTC.

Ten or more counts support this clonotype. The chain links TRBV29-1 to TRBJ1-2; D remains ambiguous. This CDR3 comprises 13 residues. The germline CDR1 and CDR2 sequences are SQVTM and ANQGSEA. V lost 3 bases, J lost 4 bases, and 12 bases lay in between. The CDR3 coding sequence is TGCAGCGTTGATGATATAGGTTCCTATGGCTACACCTTC. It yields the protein CSVDDIGSYGYTF.

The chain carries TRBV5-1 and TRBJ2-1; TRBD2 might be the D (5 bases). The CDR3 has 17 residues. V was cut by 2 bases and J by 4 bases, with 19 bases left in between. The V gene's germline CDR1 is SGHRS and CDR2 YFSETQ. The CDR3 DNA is TGCGCCAGCAGCTTTAAACTAGAACTTGGGCTTTACAATGAGCAGTTCTTC. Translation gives CASSFKLELGLYNEQFF.

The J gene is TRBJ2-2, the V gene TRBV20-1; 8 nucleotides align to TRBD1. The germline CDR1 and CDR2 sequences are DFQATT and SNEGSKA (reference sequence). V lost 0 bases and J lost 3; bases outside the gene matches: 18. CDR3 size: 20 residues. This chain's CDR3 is CSARDPPTIGQGRYTGELFF. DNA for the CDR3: TGCAGTGCTAGAGACCCCCCGACTATCGGACAGGGAAGGTACACCGGGGAGCTGTTTTTT.

CDR3 sequence (DNA): TGCGCCAGCAGCTTGGAAACAGGCCAAGAGACCCAGTACTTC. The encoded protein is CASSLETGQETQYF. V and J are TRBV5-1 and TRBJ2-5; perhaps TRBD1 as D (5 bases). The CDR3 totals 14 residues. Germline V gene lookup returns CDR1 SGHRS and CDR2 YFSETQ. Trimming pared 0 bases from V and 1 base from J, leaving 7 bases between.

CDR3 loop: CASSQQVWTSGRWETQYF. The CDR3 nucleotides are TGTGCCAGCAGCCAACAGGTTTGGACTAGCGGGAGATGGGAGACCCAGTACTTC. The chain combines TRBV3-1 with TRBJ2-5, with 13 bases that match TRBD2. This CDR3 is built from 18 residues. V was clipped by 2 bases and J by 5 bases; unmatched bases: 11. Looked up from germline, CDR1 is LGHDT and CDR2 is YNNKEL (reference sequence).

CDR3 DNA: TGCAGTGCTAGAGGACCAGCACAGGGTCACACTGAAGCTTTCTTT. Its protein product is CSARGPAQGHTEAFF. This chain links TRBV20-1 with TRBJ1-1; possibly TRBD1 for D (6 bases). The CDR3 sequence is 15 residues long. Trimming removed 1 base from V and 3 bases from J, with 15 bases in between. The germline V gene has CDR1 DFQATT and CDR2 SNEGSKA (reference sequence).

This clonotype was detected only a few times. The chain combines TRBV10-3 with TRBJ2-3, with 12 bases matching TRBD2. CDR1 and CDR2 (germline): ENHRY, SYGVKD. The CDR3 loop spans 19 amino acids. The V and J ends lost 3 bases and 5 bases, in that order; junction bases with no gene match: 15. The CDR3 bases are TGTGCCATCAGTGATAACCGACTAGCGGGAGTTCAGGTCGGAGATACGCAGTATTTT. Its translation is CAISDNRLAGVQVGDTQYF.

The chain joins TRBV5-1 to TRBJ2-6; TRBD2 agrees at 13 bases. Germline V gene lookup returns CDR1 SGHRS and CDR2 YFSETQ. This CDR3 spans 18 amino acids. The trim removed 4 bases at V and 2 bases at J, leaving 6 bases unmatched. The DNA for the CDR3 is TGCGCCAGCAGCGGAGGACTAGCGGGGGTCGCTGGGGCCAACGTCCTGACTTTC. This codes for CASSGGLAGVAGANVLTF.

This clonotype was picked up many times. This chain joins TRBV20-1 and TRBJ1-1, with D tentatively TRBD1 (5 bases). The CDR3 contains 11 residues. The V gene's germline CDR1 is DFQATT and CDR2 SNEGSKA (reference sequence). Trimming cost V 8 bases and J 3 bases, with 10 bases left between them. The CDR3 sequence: CSLWGDTEAFF. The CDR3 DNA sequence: TGCAGTCTATGGGGGGACACTGAAGCTTTCTTT.

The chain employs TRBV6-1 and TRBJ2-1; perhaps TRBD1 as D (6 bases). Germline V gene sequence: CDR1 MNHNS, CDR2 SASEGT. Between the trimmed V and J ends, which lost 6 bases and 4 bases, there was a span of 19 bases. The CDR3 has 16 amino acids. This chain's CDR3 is CASRRQVVRVYNEQFF. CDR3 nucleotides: TGTGCCAGCAGACGACAGGTCGTAAGGGTTTACAATGAGCAGTTCTTC.

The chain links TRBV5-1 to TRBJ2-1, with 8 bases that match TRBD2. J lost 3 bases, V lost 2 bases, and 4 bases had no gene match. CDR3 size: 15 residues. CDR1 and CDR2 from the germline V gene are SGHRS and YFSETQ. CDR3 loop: CASSLAGAFYNEQFF. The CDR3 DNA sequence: TGCGCCAGCAGCTTAGCGGGGGCCTTCTACAATGAGCAGTTCTTC.

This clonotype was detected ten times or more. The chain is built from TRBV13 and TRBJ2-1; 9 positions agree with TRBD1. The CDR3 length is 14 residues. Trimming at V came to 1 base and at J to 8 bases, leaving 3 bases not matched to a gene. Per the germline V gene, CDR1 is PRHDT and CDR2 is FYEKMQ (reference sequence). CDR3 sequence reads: CASSLEGQGDEQFF. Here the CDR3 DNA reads TGTGCCAGCAGCTTAGAGGGACAGGGAGATGAGCAGTTCTTC.

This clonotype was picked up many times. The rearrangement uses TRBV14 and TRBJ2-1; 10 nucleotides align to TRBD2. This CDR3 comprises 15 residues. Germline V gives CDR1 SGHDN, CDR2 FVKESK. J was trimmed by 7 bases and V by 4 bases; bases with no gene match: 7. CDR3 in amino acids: CASSPAAGGPNEQFF. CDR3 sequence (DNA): TGTGCCAGCAGCCCGGCAGCGGGAGGGCCTAATGAGCAGTTCTTC.

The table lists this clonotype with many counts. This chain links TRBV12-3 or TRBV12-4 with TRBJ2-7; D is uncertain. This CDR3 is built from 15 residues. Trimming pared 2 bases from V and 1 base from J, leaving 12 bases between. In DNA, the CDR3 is TGTGCCAGCAGTTTAAGGGCCTTACATTCCTACGAGCAGTACTTC. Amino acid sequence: CASSLRALHSYEQYF.

The CDR3: CATRGMGGAGTDTQYF. The CDR3 nucleotides read TGTGCCACCAGGGGAATGGGGGGCGCCGGGACAGATACGCAGTATTTT. This chain links TRBV24-1 with TRBJ2-3, with D perhaps TRBD1 or TRBD2 (6 bases each). Germline CDR1 reads KGHDR; CDR2 reads SFDVKD. This CDR3 spans 16 amino acids. V lost 7 bases, J lost 3 bases, and 19 bases lay in between.